The 5 T cell receptor beta chains given below trace back to one sample, sequenced in a study of Graves' ophthalmopathy and Graves' hyperthyroidism. Researchers took RNA transcripts and amplified TCR beta CDR3 regions from them. HTBI primers served in a first-round RT-PCR, which a second-round multiplex PCR followed. Via MiXCR, TCRdb re-called the multiplex PCR reads, giving one row per CDR3 protein. This sample carries a few hundred thousand distinct CDR3 sequences, about 35% of them seen once, and the ten largest clones take 4% to 5%. The material sequenced was peripheral blood or thyroid tissue (not recorded which). These receptors were collected from an adult man with Graves' hyperthyroidism.

The chain carries TRBV29-1 and TRBJ1-4; D not resolved. Germline V gene lookup returns CDR1 SQVTM and CDR2 ANQGSEA. Trimming took off 0 bases at V and 8 bases at J, with 4 bases between the two ends. The CDR3 length is 11 residues. CDR3 sequence (DNA): TGCAGCGTTGAAGAGGACGAAAAACTGTTTTTT. Its translation is CSVEEDEKLFF.

The V gene is TRBV15, the J gene TRBJ2-7, with 8 bases fitting TRBD1. The ends lost 3 bases at V and 6 bases at J; junction bases unmatched: 10. This CDR3 has 15 amino acids. Germline CDR1 LNHNV, CDR2 YYDKDF (reference sequence). CDR3 in DNA: TGTGCCACCAGCAGTTTGAAGGACAGGGCGAGCGAGCAGTACTTC. Amino acid sequence: CATSSLKDRASEQYF.

This clonotype showed up just once. The chain couples TRBV20-1 to TRBJ1-5, with a tentative D call TRBD1 (6 bases). V lost 4 bases to trimming and J lost 3 bases, with 16 bases between them. The CDR3 has 15 residues. Germline V CDR1 and CDR2: DFQATT, SNEGSKA (reference sequence). CDR3 amino acids: CSAILRDNHNQPQHF. CDR3 nucleotide sequence: TGCAGTGCTATACTGAGGGACAACCACAATCAGCCCCAGCATTTT.

This clonotype was counted a single time. The rearrangement links TRBV5-1 to TRBJ1-2; TRBD1 is a possible D gene (5 bases). The CDR3 is 15 amino acids. Germline CDR1 and CDR2: SGHRS and YFSETQ. Between the trimmed V and J ends, which lost 3 bases and 6 bases, there was a span of 18 bases. The CDR3 is CASSSDATGGDGYTF. Here the CDR3 DNA reads TGCGCCAGCAGCTCCGATGCCACCGGGGGTGATGGCTACACCTTC. Drawing the rest from reference TRBV5-1 and TRBJ1-2, the complete variable domain is KAGVTQTPRYLIKTRGQQVTLSCSPISGHRSVSWYQQTPGQGLQFLFEYFSETQRNKGNFPGRFSGRQFSNSRSEMNVSTLELGDSALYLCASSSDATGGDGYTFGSGTRLTVV.

The table lists this clonotype with many counts. The chain recombines TRBV12-3 or TRBV12-4 with TRBJ1-5, with 10 bases aligning to TRBD1. V dropped 2 bases and J dropped 4; count of bases not matched to a gene: 5. The length of the CDR3 is 16 residues. CDR3 nucleotide sequence: TGTGCCAGCAGTTTATCCTGGACAGGGGGTAATCAGCCCCAGCATTTT. This sequence encodes CASSLSWTGGNQPQHF.